Below, one TCR beta chain is given with its context. Each CDR3 protein is one row after TCRdb ran MiXCR on the 5' RACE reads. The sample consists of fewer than 80,000 distinct CDR3 sequences, less than 25% of them appearing once. V shed 1 base and J shed 8 bases, with 5 bases lying between them. This CDR3 spans 12 amino acids. Germline V gene data show CDR1 as MNHNY and CDR2 as SVGAGI (reference sequence). The chain links TRBV6-6 to TRBJ1-4; no clear D. The sequence was obtained from a female donor with breast cancer. The specimen was memory CD4+ T cells sorted from a lymph node. The subset was: memory CD4+ T cells, CD4+CD45RO+CD25-. Written as DNA, the CDR3 is TGTGCCAGCAGTTACTACGGGGAAAAACTGTTTTTT. Its translation: CASSYYGEKLFF.